These 15 T cell receptor beta chains share one sample of origin, sequenced in a study of shared clonotypes between healthy human individuals. Sequenced by immunoSEQ multiplex PCR; TCRdb stores in-frame clones only, minus some. The table includes some 2.1 million clones, about 95% detected once. Selected positively for CCR7 and CD45RO-negative, naive CD8 cells excluded terminally differentiated effector memory CD45RA+ cells. The source material was naive CD8+ T cells sorted from blood. The receptors shown here come from a man aged 18 to 29 in good health.

This chain joins TRBV7-9 and TRBJ2-3; D is uncertain. Germline V lookup: CDR1 SEHNR, CDR2 FQNEAQ (reference sequence). V lost 6 bases, J lost 9 bases, and 16 bases lay in between. The CDR3 contains 13 residues. The CDR3 protein is CASSPTTAATQYF. CDR3 DNA sequence: TGTGCCAGCAGTCCAACAACCGCGGCGACGCAGTATTTT.

J is TRBJ2-3 and V is TRBV10-3, with 10 bases that match TRBD1. Trimming at V came to 11 bases and at J to 0 bases, leaving 8 bases not matched to a gene. This CDR3 region has 15 residues. Germline loops: CDR1 ENHRY, CDR2 SYGVKD. For the CDR3, the DNA is TGTGCCCCAACCCCGGGACAGGGGAGCACAGATACGCAGTATTTT. This encodes CAPTPGQGSTDTQYF.

As regards this clone: The identical CDR3 is also encoded by other nucleotide sequences in the sample. The chain links TRBV4-1 to TRBJ2-7; 13 bases map to TRBD2. The germline V gene encodes CDR1 MGHRA and CDR2 YSYEKL. V lost 4 bases to trimming and J lost 4 bases; unmatched junction nucleotides: 4. The CDR3 runs 15 residues. The CDR3 DNA is TGCGCCAGCAGCCTGGGACTAGCGGGGACTTACGAGCAGTACTTC. It yields the protein CASSLGLAGTYEQYF.

The V and J genes are TRBV7-6 and TRBJ2-2; D might be TRBD2 (5 bases). The CDR3 extends over 16 amino acids. The V end lost 5 bases, the J end lost 1 base, and 14 bases lay between the germline ends. From germline, CDR1 is SGHVS and CDR2 FNYEAQ. The CDR3 protein is CASSHPAGLNTGELFF. CDR3 DNA sequence: TGTGCCAGCAGCCACCCGGCGGGTTTGAACACCGGGGAGCTGTTTTTT.

The chain is built from TRBV5-4 and TRBJ2-5, with 11 positions matching TRBD2. CDR1 is SGHNT, CDR2 YYREEE, per germline (reference sequence). V lost 4 bases, J lost 7 bases, and 12 bases stayed unmatched. The CDR3 is made up of 16 amino acids. CDR3 sequence: CASSPEVAGGPRTQYF. CDR3 sequence (DNA): TGTGCCAGCAGCCCTGAAGTAGCGGGAGGGCCAAGGACCCAGTACTTC.

The chain links TRBV5-4 to TRBJ2-7, with D tentatively TRBD2 (6 bases). CDR3 length: 13 residues. V lost 6 bases and J 3 bases, leaving 13 bases between the germline ends. CDR1 is SGHNT and CDR2 is YYREEE in the germline V gene (reference sequence). This chain's CDR3 is CASTGVGNYEQYF. CDR3 sequence (DNA): TGTGCCAGCACGGGGGTAGGGAACTACGAGCAGTACTTC.

This clone was detected a few times. V usage is TRBV10-3 and J usage is TRBJ1-5, with D possibly TRBD1 on 6 matching bases. Germline CDR1 reads ENHRY; CDR2 reads SYGVKD. The CDR3 is 13 residues long. V dropped 10 bases and J dropped 7 bases, with 17 bases sitting between them. CDR3 in amino acids: CATTREGGQPQHF. The CDR3, as DNA: TGTGCCACCACCCGGGAGGGGGGCCAGCCCCAGCATTTT.

The chain has TRBV10-3 and TRBJ1-5; a possible D gene is TRBD1 (5 bases). The germline CDR1 and CDR2 sequences are ENHRY and SYGVKD. CDR3 length: 13 amino acids. V gave up 4 bases and J gave up 2 bases, with 6 bases separating them. The CDR3 DNA is TGTGCCATCAGTGTAGGGGGCAATCAGCCCCAGCATTTT. Translation gives CAISVGGNQPQHF.

The rearrangement links TRBV5-6 to TRBJ1-5; D unresolved. The CDR3 has 13 residues. Trimming left V 4 bases short and J 7 bases short, with 12 bases between. Germline values: CDR1 SGHDT, CDR2 YYEEEE. The CDR3 DNA reads TGTGCCAGCAGCCTGGCGGGATTCCAGCCCCAGCATTTT. Residues: CASSLAGFQPQHF.

This chain connects TRBV30 to TRBJ2-3; D call uncertain. Germline assignment: CDR1 GTSNPN and CDR2 SVGIG (reference sequence). Between the trimmed V and J ends, which lost 0 bases and 7 bases, there was a span of 8 bases. The CDR3 has 12 residues. The CDR3 protein is CAWSVRLYTQYF. The CDR3 DNA is TGTGCCTGGAGTGTAAGGCTGTATACGCAGTATTTT.

This sequence joins TRBV29-1 and TRBJ1-2; 7 bases are a match to TRBD1. The CDR3 is 12 amino acids. CDR1 is SQVTM and CDR2 is ANQGSEA in the germline V gene. The V segment lost 3 bases and the J segment 4 bases; nucleotides outside the gene matches: 2. CDR3 sequence: CSVETGPYGYTF. The CDR3 coding sequence is TGCAGCGTTGAGACAGGGCCCTATGGCTACACCTTC.

V usage is TRBV6-5 and J usage is TRBJ1-4; D gene uncertain. This CDR3 region has 15 residues. The V gene's germline CDR1 is MNHEY and CDR2 SVGAGI. V was pared by 0 bases and J by 2 bases, with 7 bases between. As DNA, the CDR3 is TGTGCCAGCAGTTACTCGAGTGGGACTAATGAAAAACTGTTTTTT. The encoded protein is CASSYSSGTNEKLFF.

J is TRBJ2-3 and V is TRBV4-2; 12 bases are shared with TRBD2. The CDR3 spans 16 residues. V lost 1 base, J lost 5 bases, and 4 bases stayed unmatched. Germline assignment: CDR1 LGHNA and CDR2 YNFKEQ. The CDR3 DNA follows: TGTGCCAGCAGCCAAGGGGCTAGCGGGGGGGGAGATACGCAGTATTTT. As protein: CASSQGASGGGDTQYF.

About this clone: Sequence at one end of the junction differs from germline and may be a read error. CDR3 residues: CASTLGGKLF. CDR3 nucleotide sequence: TGTGCCAGCACCCTGGGGGGGAAACTCTTT. The chain combines TRBV2 with TRBJ1-1, with TRBD1 as a possible D gene (5 bases). Germline CDR1 SNHLY, CDR2 FYNNEI. The CDR3 contains 10 residues. Variable domain in full (rest from reference TRBV2 and TRBJ1-1): EPEVTQTPSHQVTQMGQEVILRCVPISNHLYFYWYRQILGQKVEFLVSFYNNEISEKSEIFDDQFSVERPDGSNFTLKIRSTKLEDSAMYFCASTLGGKLFGQGTRLTVV.

V gene TRBV5-6 combines with J gene TRBJ2-7; 9 bases line up with TRBD2. In germline, CDR1 is SGHDT, CDR2 YYEEEE. With V trimmed by 0 bases and J by 4 bases, 8 bases remained unmatched. The CDR3 has 16 amino acids. The CDR3: CASSLAAGGSWYEQYF. The CDR3 DNA reads TGTGCCAGCAGCTTGGCGGCGGGAGGGTCATGGTACGAGCAGTACTTC.